The 24 T cell receptor beta chains below all came from one sample that was sequenced in a study of shared clonotypes between healthy human individuals (TCRdb year 2020). The method was the immunoSEQ multiplex PCR assay. TCRdb's version of the immuneACCESS table is confined to in-frame rearrangements and falls short of the full clone set. An unresolved V gene accounts for under half of the shortfall where checked; the remainder is of unknown origin. This sample is represented by about 2.3 million clones; 92% of them were singletons. The ten biggest clones cover more than 0.35% of the sample. Sequencing was carried out using naive CD4+ T cells from PBMCs. In light of the paper, this sample's cell subset or site label describes: CD45RA+ positively selected. The origin of the receptors is a man between 18 and 35 years old in good health. Some clones in this sample may be carry-over from other donors' samples.

The rearrangement uses TRBV7-2 and TRBJ1-5; D might be TRBD1 (6 bases). The germline gives CDR1 SGHTA, CDR2 FQGNSA. Trimming took 4 bases from V and 9 from J, leaving 22 bases between them. CDR3 length: 16 residues. The CDR3 DNA is TGTGCCAGCAGCTCCCAAGGGGGGCCAGGACTTAGGCCCCAGCATTTT. This codes for CASSSQGGPGLRPQHF. The whole variable domain, filled in from reference TRBV7-2 and TRBJ1-5, reads GAGVSQSPSNKVTEKGKDVELRCDPISGHTALYWYRQSLGQGLEFLIYFQGNSAPDKSGLPSDRFSAERTGGSVSTLTIQRTQQEDSAVYLCASSSQGGPGLRPQHFGDGTRLSIL.

This clone was seen a single time. This chain joins TRBV5-8 and TRBJ1-5; D is undetermined. This CDR3 is 12 amino acids long. CDR1 is SGHTS, CDR2 YDEGEE, per germline. V was trimmed by 5 bases and J by 4 bases, leaving 7 bases between them. The CDR3 protein is CASSISNQPQHF. CDR3 nucleotide sequence: TGTGCCAGCAGTATATCAAATCAGCCCCAGCATTTT.

V gene TRBV4-3 combines with J gene TRBJ2-7; 7 bases are a match to TRBD2. The ends lost 1 base at V and 5 bases at J; junction bases unmatched: 11. Germline loops: CDR1 LGHNA, CDR2 YSLEER. The CDR3 length is 16 residues. The CDR3 region is CASSQGLGRSVHEQYF. The DNA for the CDR3 is TGCGCCAGCAGCCAAGGACTCGGGAGGAGTGTTCACGAGCAGTACTTC.

The V call is TRBV7-2, the J call TRBJ2-1, with no clear D. Looked up from germline, CDR1 is SGHTA and CDR2 is FQGNSA. V gave up 5 bases and J gave up 5 bases, with 10 bases separating them. CDR3 length: 13 residues. The CDR3 here is CASSPQFHNEQFF. As DNA, the CDR3 is TGTGCCAGCAGCCCCCAATTCCACAATGAGCAGTTCTTC.

V and J are TRBV2 and TRBJ2-7; perhaps TRBD2 as D (5 bases). The V end was cut by 0 bases, the J end by 2 bases, with 20 bases between. CDR3 size: 18 residues. CDR1 is SNHLY and CDR2 is FYNNEI in the germline V gene. The DNA for the CDR3 is TGTGCCAGCAGTGAAGCCCGAAGTGACACCCCGGGGACCTACGAGCAGTACTTC. It specifies CASSEARSDTPGTYEQYF. Full variable domain (remainder filled in from reference TRBV2 and TRBJ2-7): EPEVTQTPSHQVTQMGQEVILRCVPISNHLYFYWYRQILGQKVEFLVSFYNNEISEKSEIFDDQFSVERPDGSNFTLKIRSTKLEDSAMYFCASSEARSDTPGTYEQYFGPGTRLTVT.

Comment on this clone: This specimen includes other DNA sequences encoding the same CDR3. The chain couples TRBV7-9 to TRBJ2-1, with D possibly being TRBD2 (6 bases). Looked up from germline, CDR1 is SEHNR and CDR2 is FQNEAQ (reference sequence). Trimming took 1 base from V and 7 from J, leaving 11 bases between them. The CDR3 sequence is 14 residues long. CDR3 DNA sequence: TGTGCCAGCAGCTTAGTGCTAGCGAGGAATGAGCAGTTCTTC. Translation: CASSLVLARNEQFF.

In this sample, this clone turned up once. The rearrangement links TRBV11-1 to TRBJ1-4, with 7 bases matching TRBD1. Germline CDR1 is SGHAT and CDR2 is FQDESV (reference sequence). V trimming: 4 bases; J trimming: 8 bases; junction bases outside the gene matches: 10. This CDR3 has 15 amino acids. This CDR3 is CASSSGTTGWEKLFF. The CDR3 nucleotides are TGTGCCAGCAGCTCCGGAACGACAGGGTGGGAAAAACTGTTTTTT.

This clone was picked up one time. Other nucleotide sequences from this sample produce the same CDR3. J is TRBJ1-2 and V is TRBV18; D possibly corresponds to TRBD1 (5 bases). Per the germline V gene, CDR1 is KGHSH and CDR2 is LQKENI. This CDR3 contains 14 residues. The V gene lost 3 bases and the J gene lost 2 bases, with 10 bases spanning the gap. For the CDR3, the DNA is TGTGCCAGCTCACCCCAAGGGGAGAACTATGGCTACACCTTC. Encoded protein: CASSPQGENYGYTF.

The chain has TRBV5-6 and TRBJ1-5, with TRBD1 matching over 8 bases. J was trimmed by 0 bases and V by 4 bases; bases with no gene match: 0. In germline, CDR1 is SGHDT, CDR2 YYEEEE. This CDR3 contains 14 residues. The CDR3 DNA follows: TGTGCCAGCAGCCAGGGGGCTAGCAATCAGCCCCAGCATTTT. This gives the protein CASSQGASNQPQHF.

V usage is TRBV28 and J usage is TRBJ1-4; a weak D match, TRBD1 (5 bases). This CDR3 spans 15 amino acids. The V gene lost 6 bases and the J gene lost 8 bases, with 19 bases spanning the gap. Per germline, CDR1 MDHEN and CDR2 SYDVKM. CDR3 coding DNA: TGTGCCAGCAGCCCACCTGGGGGTGTAGGCGAAAAACTGTTTTTT. This gives the protein CASSPPGGVGEKLFF.

The gene calls are TRBV5-1 and TRBJ1-1; TRBD1 is a possible D gene (5 bases). The CDR3 runs 13 residues. The ends were cut back, 4 bases at V and 11 bases at J, with 18 bases in the middle. The germline V gene encodes CDR1 SGHRS and CDR2 YFSETQ. The DNA of the CDR3 is TGCGCCAGCAGCAGAGAAACAGGTAGATCGGCTTTCTTT. Translated, it gives CASSRETGRSAFF.

V gene TRBV19 combines with J gene TRBJ2-4; 7 positions match TRBD1. The length of the CDR3 is 16 residues. CDR1 is LNHDA, CDR2 SQIVND, per germline (reference sequence). V gave up 2 bases and J gave up 8 bases; unmatched junction bases: 12. The DNA for the CDR3 is TGTGCCAGTAGTATACTGAGAGGGGGCGGCCGGTACATTCAGTACTTC. This translates into CASSILRGGGRYIQYF.

The J gene is TRBJ2-5, the V gene TRBV28; 10 bases fit TRBD1. CDR3 length equals 17 residues. From germline, CDR1 is MDHEN and CDR2 SYDVKM. After removal of 7 bases from V and 6 bases from J, the junction contained 17 bases not matched to a gene. The CDR3 nucleotides are TGTGCCAGCACCCCTTTCGAGGGACAGGGGATTAGAAAGACCCAGTACTTC. It encodes CASTPFEGQGIRKTQYF.

The chain carries TRBV5-8 and TRBJ2-4; D gene ambiguous. The ends were cut back, 5 bases at V and 4 bases at J, with 13 bases in the middle. Germline V gene sequence: CDR1 SGHTS, CDR2 YDEGEE. There are 14 residues in the CDR3. CDR3 residues: CASRFLPRKNIQYF. In DNA, the CDR3 is TGTGCCAGCAGGTTCCTTCCTAGAAAAAACATTCAGTACTTC.

The gene calls are TRBV29-1 and TRBJ1-1; TRBD1 matches at 7 bases. The CDR3 runs to 13 residues. Germline CDR1 and CDR2: SQVTM and ANQGSEA. Trimming at V came to 7 bases and at J to 11 bases, leaving 16 bases not matched to a gene. CDR3 DNA: TGCAGCGCCCCGGAGCGGGAGGGGGCGGAGGCTTTCTTT. Residues: CSAPEREGAEAFF.

This chain joins TRBV7-2 and TRBJ2-2; 7 bases agree with TRBD1. This CDR3 spans 15 amino acids. Germline trimming cut 6 bases from V and 0 bases from J; bases unmatched to any gene: 4. The germline CDR1 and CDR2 sequences are SGHTA and FQGNSA. CDR3 nucleotide sequence: TGTGCCAGCAGAACCGGGACAGCGAACACCGGGGAGCTGTTTTTT. Translating gives CASRTGTANTGELFF.

The chain links TRBV5-8 to TRBJ1-5; 8 bases align to TRBD1. J gave up 9 bases and V 0 bases, and 5 bases lay outside the gene matches. This CDR3 contains 14 residues. The germline CDR1 and CDR2 sequences are SGHTS and YDEGEE. In DNA form, the CDR3 reads TGTGCCAGCAGCTTGGACAGGGGGTATACGCCCCAGCATTTT. This sequence encodes CASSLDRGYTPQHF.

V and J are TRBV6-5 and TRBJ2-7; 9 nucleotides align to TRBD2. The CDR3 contains 14 residues. Germline V gene sequence: CDR1 MNHEY, CDR2 SVGAGI. V shed 2 bases and J 4 bases; nucleotides not matched to a gene: 3. CDR3 protein: CASSYGAGGYEQYF. The CDR3 coding sequence is TGTGCCAGCAGTTACGGCGCGGGAGGGTACGAGCAGTACTTC.

The V call is TRBV6-1, the J call TRBJ2-7; TRBD2 matches 9 bases. Germline V gene lookup returns CDR1 MNHNS and CDR2 SASEGT. The J segment lost 2 bases and the V segment lost 9 bases, leaving 5 bases of the junction unmatched. This CDR3 has 13 residues. Here the CDR3 reads CARRTSDTYEQYF. The CDR3 region has the DNA TGTGCCAGGAGGACTAGCGATACCTACGAGCAGTACTTC.

The rearrangement uses TRBV20-1 and TRBJ1-2; D unresolved. The CDR3 contains 11 residues. Germline V gene lookup returns CDR1 DFQATT and CDR2 SNEGSKA (reference sequence). The V and J ends lost 3 bases and 5 bases respectively, with 7 bases between them. For the CDR3, the DNA is TGCAGTGCTAGCACTGTATATGGCTACACCTTC. Translated, it gives CSASTVYGYTF.

This chain uses TRBV28 with TRBJ1-6, with D hard to call. Trimming took off 5 bases at V and 10 bases at J, with 18 bases between the two ends. The germline V gene encodes CDR1 MDHEN and CDR2 SYDVKM. The CDR3 has 15 residues. This chain's CDR3 is CASSPPAGLGSPLHF. The CDR3 bases are TGTGCCAGCAGTCCCCCCGCTGGGTTGGGATCACCCCTCCACTTT.

The V gene is TRBV7-3, the J gene TRBJ2-1; D is undetermined. This CDR3 contains 13 residues. CDR1 is SGHTA and CDR2 is FQGTGA in the germline V gene. Trimming removed 5 bases at V and 4 bases at J, with 9 bases between. CDR3 coding DNA: TGTGCCAGCAGCCCCCATCCATACAATGAGCAGTTCTTC. Translation: CASSPHPYNEQFF.

The V and J genes are TRBV6-5 and TRBJ2-7; weak D call: TRBD1 (5 bases). This CDR3 region has 16 residues. The V gene's germline CDR1 is MNHEY and CDR2 SVGAGI. V lost 0 bases to trimming and J lost 4 bases, with 16 bases between them. CDR3 in amino acids: CASSYSLGRVRYEQYF. Here the CDR3 DNA reads TGTGCCAGCAGTTACTCCTTGGGCAGGGTACGGTACGAGCAGTACTTC.

The genes are TRBV19 and TRBJ2-7, with 10 bases matching TRBD1. With 6 bases clipped from V and 2 bases from J, the junction kept 1 base outside the gene matches. CDR3 length: 13 amino acids. Germline V gives CDR1 LNHDA, CDR2 SQIVND (reference sequence). The CDR3 bases are TGTGCCAGTAGGGACAGGGGGGCCTACGAGCAGTACTTC. It yields the protein CASRDRGAYEQYF.